A single sample gave rise to the 32 T cell receptor beta chains below, sequenced in a study of blood T cells in healthy people across ages. With a J-beta primer mix and a sample-barcoded 5' primer, a second PCR ran roughly 6 to 11 cycles. TCRdb re-called the 5' RACE reads with MiXCR, one entry per CDR3 protein. The sample lists roughly 720,000 distinct CDR3 sequences; 40% to 65% were seen once. Material: blood. The receptor source for this set is a man older than 75 in good health.

The CDR3 loop is CASSPWWGGEAYEQYF. In DNA, the CDR3 is TGTGCCAGCAGCCCCTGGTGGGGAGGGGAAGCCTACGAGCAGTACTTC. The chain couples TRBV12-3 or TRBV12-4 to TRBJ2-7; TRBD2 aligns across 7 bases. With 6 bases clipped from V and 2 bases from J, the junction kept 13 bases outside the gene matches. This CDR3 is 16 amino acids long.

V usage is TRBV20-1 and J usage is TRBJ2-1; D remains ambiguous. V was trimmed by 4 bases and J by 0 bases, leaving 7 bases between them. Germline CDR1 reads DFQATT; CDR2 reads SNEGSKA (reference sequence). CDR3 length: 13 residues. The CDR3 coding sequence is TGCAGTGCTAATCCGAGCTCCTACAATGAGCAGTTCTTC. Protein: CSANPSSYNEQFF.

The sample holds one count of this clonotype. The chain carries TRBV5-5 and TRBJ2-5; D is ambiguous. CDR1 and CDR2 from the germline V gene are SGHKS and YYEKEE (reference sequence). This CDR3 has 14 residues. Between the trimmed V and J ends, which lost 0 bases and 1 base, there was a span of 7 bases. The CDR3 region is CASSLGLIQETQYF. For the CDR3, the DNA is TGTGCCAGCAGCTTGGGACTGATCCAAGAGACCCAGTACTTC.

This clonotype was picked up a small number of times. This chain links TRBV5-1 with TRBJ2-1, with 7 bases that match TRBD2. From germline, CDR1 is SGHRS and CDR2 YFSETQ. V lost 4 bases, J lost 3 bases, and 7 bases stayed unmatched. The CDR3 runs to 15 residues. CDR3 sequence (DNA): TGCGCCAGCAGCCCTGGGGAGGGGTTCTACAATGAGCAGTTCTTC. Protein product: CASSPGEGFYNEQFF.

The rearrangement links TRBV21-1 to TRBJ2-5; the table names TRBD2, a call not compared with the DNA. TRBV21-1 is annotated as a pseudogene. The CDR3 has 14 residues. CDR3 sequence (DNA): TGTGCCGGCATCCCGACTAGCGGGAGTAAAGAGCAGTACTTC. Translation: CAGIPTSGSKEQYF.

The chain uses TRBV20-1 and TRBJ1-2; D not resolved. Germline assignment: CDR1 DFQATT and CDR2 SNEGSKA (reference sequence). V gave up 0 bases and J gave up 2 bases, with 10 bases separating them. There are 14 residues in the CDR3. DNA of the CDR3: TGCAGTGCTAGAGATATCAGAAACAACTATGGCTACACCTTC. It is translated as CSARDIRNNYGYTF.

As for this clonotype: Possible read error: a much larger clone is one base away. The J gene is TRBJ2-5, the V gene TRBV29-1; TRBD2 matches 10 bases. The CDR3 sequence is 14 residues long. The trim removed 6 bases at V and 11 bases at J, leaving 15 bases unmatched. Germline V lookup: CDR1 SQVTM, CDR2 ANQGSEA. In DNA, the CDR3 is TGCAGCGTCACTTCTAGCGGGAGATACGATGAGCAGTACTTC. Translating gives CSVTSSGRYDEQYF.

The chain is built from TRBV10-3 and TRBJ2-3; possibly TRBD1 or TRBD2 for D (5 bases each). In germline, CDR1 is ENHRY, CDR2 SYGVKD. The CDR3 has 14 amino acids. V was clipped by 7 bases and J by 1 base, with 12 bases between them. CDR3 sequence: CAIKAMGGTDTQYF. The CDR3 DNA follows: TGTGCCATCAAGGCTATGGGGGGCACAGATACGCAGTATTTT.

The chain combines TRBV18 with TRBJ2-4, with D tentatively TRBD1 or TRBD2 (6 bases each). The CDR3 runs 16 residues. Germline-derived CDR1 and CDR2 are KGHSH and LQKENI. The V gene lost 4 bases and the J gene lost 2 bases, with 15 bases spanning the gap. CDR3 region: CASSQSKGGSKNIQYF. In DNA form, the CDR3 reads TGTGCCAGCTCACAATCAAAGGGGGGATCCAAAAACATTCAGTACTTC. Together with reference TRBV18 and TRBJ2-4, the CDR3 gives the full variable domain: NAGVMQNPRHLVRRRGQEARLRCSPMKGHSHVYWYRQLPEEGLKFMVYLQKENIIDESGMPKERFSAEFPKEGPSILRIQQVVRGDSAAYFCASSQSKGGSKNIQYFGAGTRLSVL.

In its sample, this clonotype was seen a few times. This sequence joins TRBV29-1 and TRBJ1-1; the D gene is possibly TRBD1 (5 bases). The CDR3 consists of 14 residues. V was clipped by 4 bases and J by 3 bases, with 15 bases between them. Germline V lookup: CDR1 SQVTM, CDR2 ANQGSEA. The CDR3 DNA reads as TGCAGCGTTGTGGGGGTCCCGGTGGACACTGAAGCTTTCTTT. This gives the protein CSVVGVPVDTEAFF. Variable domain in full (rest from reference TRBV29-1 and TRBJ1-1): SAVISQKPSRDICQRGTSLTIQCQVDSQVTMMFWYRQQPGQSLTLIATANQGSEATYESGFVIDKFPISRPNLTFSTLTVSNMSPEDSSIYLCSVVGVPVDTEAFFGQGTRLTVV.

This clonotype was detected a few times. The chain carries TRBV28 and TRBJ1-4; a possible D gene is TRBD1 (5 bases). Germline CDR1 reads MDHEN; CDR2 reads SYDVKM. The CDR3 contains 14 residues. Trimming removed 4 bases from V and 7 bases from J, with 13 bases in between. CDR3 sequence: CASSSGTPREKLFF. The CDR3 DNA reads as TGTGCCAGCAGTTCAGGGACTCCGCGTGAAAAACTGTTTTTT.

This clonotype was counted only a few times. The chain joins TRBV6-5 to TRBJ1-2, with D perhaps TRBD1 (5 bases). V lost 5 bases and J lost 8, with 12 bases in between. In germline, CDR1 is MNHEY, CDR2 SVGAGI. The CDR3 length is 12 residues. In nucleotides, the CDR3 is TGTGCCAGCAGTCGGGGGATTGGAGGCTACACCTTC. Its translation: CASSRGIGGYTF.

The chain joins TRBV4-1 to TRBJ1-1; maybe TRBD1 (6 bases). With 0 bases removed from V and 10 bases from J, the gap between germline ends came to 18 bases. CDR1 and CDR2 (germline): MGHRA, YSYEKL. CDR3 length equals 15 residues. The CDR3 protein is CASSQEGLGGRGAFF. The CDR3 region has the DNA TGCGCCAGCAGCCAAGAAGGGTTGGGGGGGCGCGGAGCTTTCTTT.

The gene calls are TRBV12-3 or TRBV12-4 and TRBJ1-1, with TRBD1 as a possible D gene (6 bases). The CDR3 sequence is 14 residues long. The ends were cut back, 6 bases at V and 3 bases at J, with 14 bases in the middle. CDR3 amino acids: CASRSTGGDTEAFF. The CDR3 nucleotides are TGTGCCAGCAGGTCGACAGGAGGGGACACTGAAGCTTTCTTT.

J is TRBJ2-5 and V is TRBV6-2 or TRBV6-3, with 10 bases fitting TRBD2. This CDR3 contains 15 residues. The V and J ends lost 6 bases and 1 base, in that order; junction bases with no gene match: 5. In germline, CDR1 is MNHEY, CDR2 SVGEGT. Here the CDR3 reads CASRPGLAAQETQYF. As DNA, the CDR3 is TGTGCCAGCAGACCTGGACTAGCGGCCCAAGAGACCCAGTACTTC.

The table lists this clonotype with a count of one. This sequence joins TRBV18 and TRBJ1-2, with TRBD1 identical over 8 bases. Germline V lookup: CDR1 KGHSH, CDR2 LQKENI. V was pared by 6 bases and J by 9 bases, with 9 bases of the junction left unmatched. The CDR3 consists of 13 residues. CDR3 protein: CASSLQGAQSYTF. For the CDR3, the DNA is TGTGCCAGCTCCCTCCAGGGGGCCCAAAGCTACACCTTC.

V usage is TRBV11-2 and J usage is TRBJ2-5, with TRBD1 identical over 9 bases. This CDR3 spans 15 amino acids. Losses at the gene ends were 1 base for V and 11 bases for J; bases not matched to a gene: 11. Germline CDR1 and CDR2: SGHAT and FQNNGV. CDR3 sequence: CASSLGDRDYGEQYF. The CDR3 region has the DNA TGTGCCAGCAGCTTAGGGGACAGGGATTATGGGGAGCAGTACTTC.

This clonotype was observed a handful of times. The chain carries TRBV29-1 and TRBJ2-3; perhaps TRBD1 as D (5 bases). The CDR3 loop spans 13 amino acids. Germline loops: CDR1 SQVTM, CDR2 ANQGSEA. V lost 5 bases and J 14 bases, leaving 23 bases between the germline ends. Here the CDR3 DNA reads TGCAGCGTTTTCCTGGACATTAACAGATACGCGTATTTT. Translated, it gives CSVFLDINRYAYF.

This sequence joins TRBV7-9 and TRBJ1-2, with D perhaps matching TRBD1 (5 bases). Germline CDR1 reads SEHNR; CDR2 reads FQNEAQ (reference sequence). Trimming took off 1 base at V and 3 bases at J, with 9 bases between the two ends. The CDR3 totals 14 residues. The CDR3 DNA reads as TGTGCCAGCAGCTTAGGACAGACATACTATGGCTACACCTTC. As protein: CASSLGQTYYGYTF. The variable domain in full, with the rest retrieved from reference TRBV7-9 and TRBJ1-2, is DTGVSQNPRHKITKRGQNVTFRCDPISEHNRLYWYRQTLGQGPEFLTYFQNEAQLEKSRLLSDRFSAERPKGSFSTLEIQRTEQGDSAMYLCASSLGQTYYGYTFGSGTRLTVV.

This clonotype was counted between two and nine times. The J gene is TRBJ2-5, the V gene TRBV5-1; unclear D gene. Germline CDR1 SGHRS, CDR2 YFSETQ. The CDR3 contains 13 residues. The V end lost 8 bases, the J end lost 3 bases, and 14 bases lay between the germline ends. CDR3 sequence reads: CARKTSREETQYF. The CDR3 DNA reads as TGCGCCAGGAAAACCTCCCGGGAAGAGACCCAGTACTTC.

This clonotype has a single count. The chain has TRBV2 and TRBJ2-7; 7 positions agree with TRBD2. CDR1 is SNHLY and CDR2 is FYNNEI in the germline V gene. Trimming at V came to 3 bases and at J to 7 bases, leaving 12 bases not matched to a gene. The CDR3 contains 15 residues. This CDR3 is CASSDSRAGYNEQYF. CDR3 DNA sequence: TGTGCCAGCAGTGATAGCCGAGCGGGATACAATGAGCAGTACTTC. Full variable domain (rest looked up from reference TRBV2 and TRBJ2-7): EPEVTQTPSHQVTQMGQEVILRCVPISNHLYFYWYRQILGQKVEFLVSFYNNEISEKSEIFDDQFSVERPDGSNFTLKIRSTKLEDSAMYFCASSDSRAGYNEQYFGPGTRLTVT.

This rearrangement joins TRBV20-1 to TRBJ2-7, with 13 nucleotides matching TRBD2. With V trimmed by 3 bases and J by 0 bases, 8 bases remained unmatched. The CDR3 consists of 17 residues. Looked up from germline, CDR1 is DFQATT and CDR2 is SNEGSKA (reference sequence). Written as DNA, the CDR3 is TGCAGTGCTAGTCGCGGGACTAGCGGGACCTTCTCCTACGAGCAGTACTTC. Protein: CSASRGTSGTFSYEQYF.

DNA of the CDR3: TGTGCCACCAGTGATTTTGAGAGAGGTGGGGCCAACGTCCTGACTTTC. It encodes CATSDFERGGANVLTF. This chain connects TRBV24-1 to TRBJ2-6; D is ambiguous. Germline values: CDR1 KGHDR, CDR2 SFDVKD. The V gene lost 1 base and the J gene lost 3 bases, with 9 bases spanning the gap. The CDR3 totals 16 residues.

The V and J genes are TRBV25-1 and TRBJ2-3; D may match TRBD1 or TRBD2 (5 bases each). The CDR3 contains 14 residues. V lost 1 base and J lost 5, with 10 bases in between. Germline assignment: CDR1 MGHDK and CDR2 SYGVNS. In DNA, the CDR3 is TGTGCCAGCAGTGAATTTAAGGGGAGAGATACGCAGTATTTT. As protein: CASSEFKGRDTQYF. Looking up the rest from reference TRBV25-1 and TRBJ2-3 gives the full variable domain: EADIYQTPRYLVIGTGKKITLECSQTMGHDKMYWYQQDPGMELHLIHYSYGVNSTEKGDLSSESTVSRIRTEHFPLTLESARPSHTSQYLCASSEFKGRDTQYFGPGTRLTVL.

The V gene is TRBV28, the J gene TRBJ2-5, with 7 positions matching TRBD1. With the DNA end fitting TRBJ2-7 better, the J assignment may be wrong. CDR1 is MDHEN, CDR2 SYDVKM, per germline. The CDR3 is 12 amino acids. This CDR3 reads CASRQTGFEQYF. DNA for the CDR3: TGTGCCAGCAGACAGACAGGGTTCGAGCAGTACTTC.

V is TRBV6-6 and J is TRBJ2-1; D perhaps matches TRBD2 (6 bases). The CDR3 has 16 residues. Germline CDR1 and CDR2: MNHNY and SVGAGI (reference sequence). Trimming shortened V by 6 bases and J by 2 bases, and 17 bases separated the two germline ends. The CDR3 region has the DNA TGTGCCAGCAGAAACGACGGGAGAGGCCCCTACAATGAGCAGTTCTTC. Its protein product is CASRNDGRGPYNEQFF.

V usage is TRBV9 and J usage is TRBJ2-7; 8 bases line up with TRBD1. The end of the DNA aligns better with TRBJ2-5, so the J call may be wrong. CDR1 and CDR2 from the germline V gene are SGDLS and YYNGEE. CDR3 length equals 14 residues. This CDR3 reads CASSVPGQGETQYF. Here the CDR3 DNA reads TGTGCCAGCAGCGTTCCCGGACAGGGAGAGACCCAGTACTTC.

The chain combines TRBV12-3 or TRBV12-4 with TRBJ2-1, with D perhaps matching TRBD2 (5 bases). Deletions cut 5 bases from V and 7 bases from J, with 9 bases between. This CDR3 region has 12 residues. Here the CDR3 DNA reads TGTGCCAGCAGTACAAGGGAGAATGAGCAGTTCTTC. It codes for CASSTRENEQFF.

This clonotype was picked up one time. This sequence joins TRBV30 and TRBJ1-2, with a possible D match to TRBD1 (5 bases). Germline V CDR1 and CDR2: GTSNPN, SVGIG (reference sequence). With 3 bases removed from V and 6 bases from J, the gap between germline ends came to 8 bases. The CDR3 loop spans 11 amino acids. CDR3 amino acids: CAWRGPDGYTF. The CDR3 region has the DNA TGTGCCTGGAGGGGACCGGATGGCTACACCTTC.

CDR3 in amino acids: CASSQEGRGRRGAFF. CDR3 nucleotides: TGTGCCAGCAGCCAAGAAGGGAGGGGGCGGCGCGGGGCTTTCTTT. The V gene is TRBV3-1, the J gene TRBJ1-1, with 7 bases lining up with TRBD1. Germline CDR1 is LGHDT and CDR2 is YNNKEL (reference sequence). The CDR3 covers 15 residues. Trimming cost V 0 bases and J 11 bases; bases outside gene matches: 12.

The chain combines TRBV14 with TRBJ2-7; 9 nucleotides agree with TRBD2. The CDR3 loop spans 16 amino acids. Germline V gene data show CDR1 as SGHDN and CDR2 as FVKESK. V shed 2 bases and J 2 bases; nucleotides not matched to a gene: 7. For the CDR3, the DNA is TGTGCCAGCAGCCAAACGAAGCGGGGGGCCCCCTACGAGCAGTACTTC. Translation gives CASSQTKRGAPYEQYF.

This clonotype occurred a few times. The V and J genes are TRBV2 and TRBJ1-2; tentatively, D is TRBD1 (5 bases). The germline CDR1 and CDR2 sequences are SNHLY and FYNNEI. V dropped 4 bases and J dropped 4 bases, with 19 bases sitting between them. CDR3 length equals 16 residues. The CDR3 sequence: CASSVVTGDSLYGYTF. The CDR3 DNA is TGTGCCAGCAGTGTAGTCACAGGCGATTCACTCTATGGCTACACCTTC.